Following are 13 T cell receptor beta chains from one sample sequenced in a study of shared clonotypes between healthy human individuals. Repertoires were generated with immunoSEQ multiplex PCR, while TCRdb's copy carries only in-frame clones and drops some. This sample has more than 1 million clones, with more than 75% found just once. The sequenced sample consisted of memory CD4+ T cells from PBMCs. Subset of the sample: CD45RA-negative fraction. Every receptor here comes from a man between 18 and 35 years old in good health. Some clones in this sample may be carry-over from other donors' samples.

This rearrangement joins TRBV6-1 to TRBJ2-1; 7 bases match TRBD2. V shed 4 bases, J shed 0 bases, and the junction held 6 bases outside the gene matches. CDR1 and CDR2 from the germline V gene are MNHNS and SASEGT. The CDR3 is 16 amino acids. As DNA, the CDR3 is TGTGCCAGCAGTGGGCTAGCGGCGAGCTCCTACAATGAGCAGTTCTTC. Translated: CASSGLAASSYNEQFF.

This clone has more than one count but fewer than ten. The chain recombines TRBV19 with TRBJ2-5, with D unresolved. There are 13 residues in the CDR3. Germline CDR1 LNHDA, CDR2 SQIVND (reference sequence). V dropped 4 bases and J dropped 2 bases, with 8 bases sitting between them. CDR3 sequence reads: CASSKAFQETQYF. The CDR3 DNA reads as TGTGCCAGTAGTAAGGCATTTCAAGAGACCCAGTACTTC. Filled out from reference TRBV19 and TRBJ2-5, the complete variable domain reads DGGITQSPKYLFRKEGQNVTLSCEQNLNHDAMYWYRQDPGQGLRLIYYSQIVNDFQKGDIAEGYSVSREKKESFPLTVTSAQKNPTAFYLCASSKAFQETQYFGPGTRLLVL.

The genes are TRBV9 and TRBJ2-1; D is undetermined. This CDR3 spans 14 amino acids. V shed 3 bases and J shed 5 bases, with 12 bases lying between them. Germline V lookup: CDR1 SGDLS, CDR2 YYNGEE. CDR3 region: CASSARARDNEQFF. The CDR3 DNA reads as TGTGCCAGCAGCGCCCGGGCCCGGGACAATGAGCAGTTCTTC.

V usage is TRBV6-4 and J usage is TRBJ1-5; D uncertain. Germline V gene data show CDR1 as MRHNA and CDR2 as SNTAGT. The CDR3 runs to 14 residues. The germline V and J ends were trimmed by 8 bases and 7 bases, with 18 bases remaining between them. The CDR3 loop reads CASVKRRREQPQHF. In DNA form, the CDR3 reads TGTGCCAGCGTGAAACGCAGAAGGGAGCAGCCCCAGCATTTT.

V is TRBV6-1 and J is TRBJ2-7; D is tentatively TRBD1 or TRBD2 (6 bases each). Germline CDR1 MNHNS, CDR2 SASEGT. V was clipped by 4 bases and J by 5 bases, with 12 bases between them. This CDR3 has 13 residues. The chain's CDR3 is CASSVGGRNEQYF. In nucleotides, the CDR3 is TGTGCCAGCAGTGTTGGGGGGCGGAACGAGCAGTACTTC.

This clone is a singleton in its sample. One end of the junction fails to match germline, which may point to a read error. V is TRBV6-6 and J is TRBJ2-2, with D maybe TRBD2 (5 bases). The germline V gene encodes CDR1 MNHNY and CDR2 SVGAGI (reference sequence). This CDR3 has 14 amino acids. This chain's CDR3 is CAGSGVRGTGELFF. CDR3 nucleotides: TGTGCCGGCAGCGGAGTAAGAGGCACCGGGGAGCTGTTTTTT.

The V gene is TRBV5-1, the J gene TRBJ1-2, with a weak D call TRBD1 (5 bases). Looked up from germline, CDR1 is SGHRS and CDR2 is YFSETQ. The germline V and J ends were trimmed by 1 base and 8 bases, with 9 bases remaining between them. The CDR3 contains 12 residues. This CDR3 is CASSLRGAGYTF. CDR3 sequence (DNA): TGCGCCAGCAGCTTGAGGGGCGCGGGCTACACCTTC.

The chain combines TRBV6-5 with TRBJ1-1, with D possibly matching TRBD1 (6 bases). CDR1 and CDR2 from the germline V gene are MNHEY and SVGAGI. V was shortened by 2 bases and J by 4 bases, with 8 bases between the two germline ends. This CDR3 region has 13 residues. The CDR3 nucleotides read TGTGCCAGCAGTTACCGGGGGCTCACTGAAGCTTTCTTT. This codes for CASSYRGLTEAFF.

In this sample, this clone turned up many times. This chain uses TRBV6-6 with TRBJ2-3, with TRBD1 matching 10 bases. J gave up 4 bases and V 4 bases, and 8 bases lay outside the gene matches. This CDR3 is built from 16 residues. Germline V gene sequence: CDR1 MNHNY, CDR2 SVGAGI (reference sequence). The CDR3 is CASSFRGQGRADTQYF. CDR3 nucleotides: TGTGCCAGCAGTTTTCGGGGACAGGGGAGGGCAGATACGCAGTATTTT.

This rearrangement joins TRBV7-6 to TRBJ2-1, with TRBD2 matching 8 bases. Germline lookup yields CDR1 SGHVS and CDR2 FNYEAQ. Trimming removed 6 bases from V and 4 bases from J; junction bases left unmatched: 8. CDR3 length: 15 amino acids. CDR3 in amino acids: CASRRLPGGYNEQFF. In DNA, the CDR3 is TGTGCCAGCAGGAGATTACCGGGAGGGTACAATGAGCAGTTCTTC.

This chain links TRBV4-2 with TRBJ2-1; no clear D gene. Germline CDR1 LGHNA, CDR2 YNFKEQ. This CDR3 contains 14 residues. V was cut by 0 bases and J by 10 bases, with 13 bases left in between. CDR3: CASSQDLGPDEQFF. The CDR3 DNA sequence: TGTGCCAGCAGCCAAGATTTAGGGCCAGACGAGCAGTTCTTC.

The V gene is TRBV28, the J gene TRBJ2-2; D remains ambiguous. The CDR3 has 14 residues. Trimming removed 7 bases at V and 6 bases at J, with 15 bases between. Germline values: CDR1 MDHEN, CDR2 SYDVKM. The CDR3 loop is CASTVFYGSGELFF. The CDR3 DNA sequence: TGTGCCAGCACCGTCTTTTACGGGTCCGGGGAGCTGTTTTTT.

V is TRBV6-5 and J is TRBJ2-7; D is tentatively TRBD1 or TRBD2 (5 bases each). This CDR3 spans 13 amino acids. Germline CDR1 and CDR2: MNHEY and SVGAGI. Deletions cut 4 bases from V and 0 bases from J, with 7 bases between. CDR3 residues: CASSWGNSYEQYF. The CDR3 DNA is TGTGCCAGCAGTTGGGGGAACTCCTACGAGCAGTACTTC.